These T cell receptor beta chains were read from a single sample in a study of blood T cells in healthy people across ages. Each CDR3 protein is one row after TCRdb ran MiXCR on the 5' RACE reads. The data show roughly 1,800,000 distinct CDR3 sequences, with roughly 52% seen just once and over 2% held by the top ten. The sequencing sample was made of blood. The receptors were gathered from a woman aged 40-49 years in good health. Both conserved end residues are part of each CDR3. D genes are given only for firm matches.

d_gene	v_gene	j_gene	CDR3aa
TRBD2	TRBV4-3	TRBJ2-7	CASSQTSGGFSYEQYF
.	TRBV6-1	TRBJ2-5	CAGSYWGQQETQYF
TRBD1	TRBV4-1	TRBJ1-2	CASSQTGQGALQGGYTF
.	TRBV6-1	TRBJ2-7	CASNQGLQQYF
.	TRBV7-2	TRBJ2-7	CASSSVNSYEQYF
.	TRBV7-2	TRBJ2-4	CASSSWPKGAKNIQYF
.	TRBV7-2	TRBJ1-2	CASSLALTRSYGYTF
.	TRBV12-3/TRBV12-4	.	CASSFRDLRRETQYF
.	TRBV6-2/TRBV6-3	TRBJ2-1	CASRGTAGHEQFF
TRBD1	TRBV5-6	TRBJ2-1	CASSQGRVDRAHYNEQFF
TRBD2	TRBV9	TRBJ2-5	CASSLSPSSGGLETQYF
.	TRBV13	TRBJ2-1	CASSSRLLKDEQFF
TRBD2	TRBV10-3	TRBJ2-3	CAIGPSGNPDTQYF
TRBD1	TRBV3-1	TRBJ2-7	CASSSRRPGPGGLGYEQYF
.	TRBV27	TRBJ1-6	CASSSFGGPSSYNSPLHF
.	TRBV5-1	TRBJ2-3	CASSLADRDTQYF
.	TRBV7-9	TRBJ2-4	CASSLARPAGLAKNIQYF
.	TRBV5-5	TRBJ2-7	CASSPSLGGYEQYF
.	TRBV21-1	TRBJ2-3	CASSKGYFPDTQYF
.	TRBV7-9	TRBJ1-2	CASSARQKDGYTF
.	TRBV20-1	TRBJ2-2	CSADRGPNTGELFF
.	TRBV29-1	TRBJ1-1	CSVRRTLIPEAFF
.	TRBV6-1	TRBJ2-7	CASDPGLYNEQYF